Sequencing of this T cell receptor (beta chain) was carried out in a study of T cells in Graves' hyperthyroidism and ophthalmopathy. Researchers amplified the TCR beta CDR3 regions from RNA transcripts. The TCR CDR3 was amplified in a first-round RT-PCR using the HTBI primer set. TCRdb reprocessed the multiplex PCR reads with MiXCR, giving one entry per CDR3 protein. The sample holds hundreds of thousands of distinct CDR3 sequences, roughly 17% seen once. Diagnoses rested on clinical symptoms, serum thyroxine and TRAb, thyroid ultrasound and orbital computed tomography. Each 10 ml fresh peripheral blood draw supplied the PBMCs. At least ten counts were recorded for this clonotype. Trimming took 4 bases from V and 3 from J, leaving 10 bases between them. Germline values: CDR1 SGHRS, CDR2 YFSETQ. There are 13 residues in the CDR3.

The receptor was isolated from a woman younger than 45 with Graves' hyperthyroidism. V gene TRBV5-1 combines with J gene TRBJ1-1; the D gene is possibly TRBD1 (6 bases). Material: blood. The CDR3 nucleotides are TGCGCCAGCAGCGTGACAGGCCACACTGAAGCTTTCTTT. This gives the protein CASSVTGHTEAFF. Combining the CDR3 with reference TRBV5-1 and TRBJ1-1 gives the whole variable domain KAGVTQTPRYLIKTRGQQVTLSCSPISGHRSVSWYQQTPGQGLQFLFEYFSETQRNKGNFPGRFSGRQFSNSRSEMNVSTLELGDSALYLCASSVTGHTEAFFGQGTRLTVV.